The entry that follows covers one TCR beta chain sequence. The sample originates from a study of blood T cell repertoires in COVID-19. About the study: Acute-phase and convalescent COVID-19 samples originated in the United States, Italy and Spain. The analysed material was cDNA or gDNA that came from T cells, B-cell-depleted T cells, or PBMCs.

Original processing notes: Cell counts per sample came from amplifying reference gene primers. Here immunoSEQ multiplex PCR was the method, and the copy in TCRdb shows in-frame clones only, minus some. That table is the source of V, J and clone size, and D and trimming were worked out from the DNA. The table records some 97,000 clones, 90% of them present only once. The ends were cut back, 5 bases at V and 5 bases at J, with 15 bases in the middle. Germline V gene sequence: CDR1 LNHDA, CDR2 SQIVND (reference sequence). The CDR3 runs 14 residues. The TCR was taken from a man aged 45-65 years with acute or convalescent COVID-19. The sample was peripheral blood. This chain joins TRBV19 and TRBJ2-5; D possibly corresponds to TRBD2 (6 bases). CDR3 DNA: TGTGCCAGTAGTTATTCCGGGAGCAGTGAGACCCAGTACTTC. It codes for CASSYSGSSETQYF.